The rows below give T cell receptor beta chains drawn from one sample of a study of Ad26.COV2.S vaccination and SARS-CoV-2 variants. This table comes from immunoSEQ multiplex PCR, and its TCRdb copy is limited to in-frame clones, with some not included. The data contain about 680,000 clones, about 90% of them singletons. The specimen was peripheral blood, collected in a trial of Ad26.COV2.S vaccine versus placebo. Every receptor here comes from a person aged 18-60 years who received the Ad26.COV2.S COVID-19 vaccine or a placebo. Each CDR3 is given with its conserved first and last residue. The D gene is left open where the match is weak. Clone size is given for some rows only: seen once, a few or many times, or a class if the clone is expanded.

TGTGCCACCAGTGACTCGCGGGCAGGGGAGACCCAGTACTTC,CATSDSRAGETQYF,TRBJ2-5,TRBV24-1,-,-
TGTGCCAGCAGCAGGACTTCTGGGGCCAACGTCCTGACTTTC,CASSRTSGANVLTF,TRBJ2-6,TRBV6-5,-,-
TGTGCCAGCAGCCAAGAGTATGAGGTCCATCTCACAGATACGCAGTATTTT,CASSQEYEVHLTDTQYF,TRBJ2-3,TRBV14,-,-
TGTGCCAGCATGGGGGCTACCAATCAGCCCCAGCATTTT,CASMGATNQPQHF,TRBJ1-5,TRBV6-5,-,-
TGTGCCAGCAGCTTATTGTCAGGGGCTGAAAAACTGTTTTTT,CASSLLSGAEKLFF,TRBJ1-4,TRBV7-2,-,-
TGCGCCAGCAGCTTGGGGGACTCCCCCAATGAGCAGTTCTTC,CASSLGDSPNEQFF,TRBJ2-1,TRBV5-1,-,-
TGTGCCAGCAGCGCCGGGACAGTGGGTTCACCCCTCCACTTT,CASSAGTVGSPLHF,TRBJ1-6,TRBV7-2,-,TRBD1
TGTGCCAGCAGTTCCGCGGGGGGGATCAATGAGCAGTTCTTC,CASSSAGGINEQFF,TRBJ2-1,TRBV6-5,-,TRBD2
TGTGCCAGCAGTCAGGGAGGACTCAGCACAGATACGCAGTATTTT,CASSQGGLSTDTQYF,TRBJ2-3,TRBV27,-,-
TGTGCCACCAGCAGAGTGTCGGGAAGCACAGATACGCAGTATTTT,CATSRVSGSTDTQYF,TRBJ2-3,TRBV15,-,-
TGTGCCAGCAGCTTAACTCTAGCGGGGGCCACAGATACGCAGTATTTT,CASSLTLAGATDTQYF,TRBJ2-3,TRBV7-3,-,TRBD2
TGTGCCAGCAGCGCGCTCCCGGGACAGGGACTGTGGGAGCAGTACTTC,CASSALPGQGLWEQYF,TRBJ2-7,TRBV27,once,TRBD1
TGTGCCAGCAGCTTCGGGTACACTGAAGCTTTCTTT,CASSFGYTEAFF,TRBJ1-1,TRBV11-2,-,-
TGTGCCAGCAGCACAGGTTCTGAAGCTTTCTTT,CASSTGSEAFF,TRBJ1-1,TRBV5-6,-,-
TGTGCCAGCAGCGGACAGCGCCGGAACTCCAACTATGGCTACACCTTC,CASSGQRRNSNYGYTF,TRBJ1-2,TRBV2,-,-
TGTGCCACCAGGTCAGGAGGGGGCCTAGATACGCAGTATTTT,CATRSGGGLDTQYF,TRBJ2-3,TRBV24-1,many,-
TGTGCCAGGGGGGGGGAGGCGGGGAATGAGCAGTTCTTC,CARGGEAGNEQFF,TRBJ2-1,TRBV30,-,-
TGTGCCAGCAGTGACGCTGGACTAAACATTCAGTACTTC,CASSDAGLNIQYF,TRBJ2-4,TRBV6-1,-,-
TGTGCCACCAGCAGAGAATTGAGATACGAGCAGTACTTC,CATSRELRYEQYF,TRBJ2-7,TRBV15,-,-
TGTGCCAGCAGTAACAGGGATAGGAGCACTGAAGCTTTCTTT,CASSNRDRSTEAFF,TRBJ1-1,TRBV6-2/TRBV6-3,once,-
TGTGCCAGCTCACCGGGGAGGGGGCTAAACTATGGCTACACCTTC,CASSPGRGLNYGYTF,TRBJ1-2,TRBV18,once,TRBD1
TGTGCCAGTAGTATAGACGGGGGCCCCAGGTTCCCCCAGCATTTT,CASSIDGGPRFPQHF,TRBJ1-5,TRBV19,once,-
TGTGCCAGCGGCCAGGGGCTAATTTCCTACGAGCAGTACTTC,CASGQGLISYEQYF,TRBJ2-7,TRBV7-9,-,-
TGTGCCAGCAGCGCGAGCCTCGGGACAGGGAATTCACCCCTCCACTTT,CASSASLGTGNSPLHF,TRBJ1-6,TRBV9,-,TRBD1
TGCGCCAGCACCGCAGAGCGGCCCGCCCCCCAAGAGACCCAGTACTTC,CASTAERPAPQETQYF,TRBJ2-5,TRBV10-2,-,-
TGCGCCAGCAGCCAGGCTTTTGAGGGCTACACCTTC,CASSQAFEGYTF,TRBJ1-2,TRBV4-1,-,-